This T cell receptor beta chain is drawn from a study of T-cell reconstitution after alpha-beta-depleted transplantation in children listed by TCRdb under 2016. For the study in its entirety: T-cell immune reconstitution after TCRalphabeta/CD19-depleted allogeneic hematopoietic cell transplantation in children was quantitatively tracked in the study by means of TCR repertoire profiling.

Receptors were amplified or captured by PCR. This sample was sequenced with an Illumina HiSeq 2500. Molecular barcoding was employed in the preparation of TCR libraries, with unique molecular identifiers being used to normalize TCRbeta repertoire quantification. TCRdb redid the processing of the public reads, applying fastp at Q25 and MiXCR, and retained in-frame beta chains. A single entry per CDR3 protein holds the most common genes and DNA from its merged rows. Recorded for this sample are some 390,000 distinct CDR3 sequences; roughly 21% of them occurred a single time. Clones ranked in the top ten supply 3.5% to 4% of the sample. The CDR3, cysteine through phenylalanine, is 14 amino acids long. The sequence is cut down to CDR3 DNA, 42 bases in frame from base 1. CDR1 and CDR2, per the germline V gene (reference sequence), are DFQATT and SNEGSKA. Compared with germline, V lacks 5 bases and J lacks 5 bases; bases without a gene match: 9.

This clonotype was seen repeatedly, ten times or more. It has no known antigen specificity. One base away there is no much larger clone; base qualities are not given. This receptor chain uses TRBV20-1 and TRBJ2-7, with 10 bases aligning to TRBD2. Sequenced here: PBMCs from the stem cell graft donor, sampled from the stem cell graft. The TCR comes from a human donor who donated a stem cell graft to a child with acute myeloid leukemia. The nucleotide sequence is TGCAGTGCTTCTACTCTAGCGGGAGTCGACGAGCAGTACTTC. Its translation is CSASTLAGVDEQYF.